The 25 T cell receptor beta chains presented below share a single source sample, sequenced in a study of vaccination effects on CD4 cells after COVID-19. Peptide-pool stimulation followed by sequencing identified expanded antigen-specific CD4+ clonotypes in the ViraFEST assay. CD4+ T cell isolation took place after about 11 days of culture. None of the vaccinated had previously contracted SARS-CoV-2, and their nucleocapsid antibodies tested negative. For these TCRs, the target antigens are not known. Profiled with immunoSEQ multiplex PCR; TCRdb holds only in-frame clones, not every one. The sample contains 73,000 or so clones, 60% to 85% of which appear only once. The input for sequencing was CD4+ T cells from PBMCs cultured with SARS-CoV-2 spike peptides, taken before COVID-19 vaccination. The receptor set was obtained from a human donor who received a COVID-19 vaccine.

The CDR3 region has the DNA TGTGCCAGCAGTTACAACAGGAACACTGAAGCTTTCTTT. This sequence encodes CASSYNRNTEAFF. V is TRBV6-5 and J is TRBJ1-1; D gene ambiguous. Trimming took off 2 bases at V and 1 base at J, with 5 bases between the two ends. Germline CDR1 and CDR2: MNHEY and SVGAGI. This CDR3 has 13 amino acids.

The V gene is TRBV12-3 or TRBV12-4, the J gene TRBJ1-4, with TRBD1 matching 8 bases. The CDR3 has 12 amino acids. V shed 6 bases and J 10 bases; nucleotides not matched to a gene: 4. The CDR3 region has the DNA TGTGCCAGCAGCCTTGGACAGGGAAAACTGTTTTTT. The encoded protein is CASSLGQGKLFF.

This CDR3 is CASSLGGTGAETQYF. CDR3 coding DNA: TGCGCCAGCAGCTTGGGAGGGACAGGGGCGGAGACCCAGTACTTC. The gene calls are TRBV5-1 and TRBJ2-5; 10 bases are shared with TRBD1. Looked up from germline, CDR1 is SGHRS and CDR2 is YFSETQ. V gave up 0 bases and J gave up 5 bases; unmatched junction bases: 4. This CDR3 is built from 15 residues.

This clone was counted once. The chain recombines TRBV4-2 with TRBJ1-6, with D hard to call. The germline V gene encodes CDR1 LGHNA and CDR2 YNFKEQ. Trimming pared 1 base from V and 6 bases from J, leaving 4 bases between. The CDR3 extends over 13 amino acids. CDR3 sequence: CASSQGSNSPLHF. CDR3 DNA: TGTGCCAGCAGCCAAGGCAGTAATTCACCCCTCCACTTT.

V and J are TRBV28 and TRBJ2-1; TRBD2 might be the D (7 bases). From germline, CDR1 is MDHEN and CDR2 SYDVKM. Trimming took 6 bases from V and 4 from J, leaving 19 bases between them. This CDR3 spans 16 amino acids. CDR3 nucleotides: TGTGCCAGCAGCGGGGCGGGGGCTCTTGATTACAATGAGCAGTTCTTC. This sequence encodes CASSGAGALDYNEQFF.

This clone showed up just once. The rearrangement joins TRBV4-1 to TRBJ2-3; D may be TRBD1 or TRBD2 (6 bases each). Germline V lookup: CDR1 MGHRA, CDR2 YSYEKL. The CDR3 runs 19 residues. The V and J ends lost 0 bases and 0 bases respectively, with 19 bases between them. In nucleotides, the CDR3 is TGCGCCAGCAGCCAAGACATTTGGGGGGCCTCACCTAGCACAGATACGCAGTATTTT. Amino acid sequence: CASSQDIWGASPSTDTQYF.

This chain uses TRBV30 with TRBJ2-5; TRBD1 is a possible D gene (6 bases). In germline, CDR1 is GTSNPN, CDR2 SVGIG (reference sequence). Trimming shortened V by 8 bases and J by 5 bases, and 18 bases separated the two germline ends. The CDR3 length is 13 residues. The CDR3: CALSGGLRETQYF. In DNA form, the CDR3 reads TGTGCCCTTTCTGGGGGCCTGAGGGAGACCCAGTACTTC.

The rearrangement joins TRBV9 to TRBJ1-1; tentative D call: TRBD1 (5 bases). There are 16 residues in the CDR3. Germline lookup yields CDR1 SGDLS and CDR2 YYNGEE. V shed 1 base and J shed 7 bases, with 20 bases lying between them. Written as DNA, the CDR3 is TGTGCCAGCAGCGTATCCTGGTCGACAAGGGGCCTTGAAGCTTTCTTT. This translates into CASSVSWSTRGLEAFF. The whole variable domain, remainder taken from reference TRBV9 and TRBJ1-1, is DSGVTQTPKHLITATGQRVTLRCSPRSGDLSVYWYQQSLDQGLQFLIQYYNGEERAKGNILERFSAQQFPDLHSELNLSSLELGDSALYFCASSVSWSTRGLEAFFGQGTRLTVV.

The chain carries TRBV6-2 or TRBV6-3 and TRBJ1-1; 9 bases agree with TRBD1. The germline gives CDR1 MNHEY, CDR2 SVGEGT. J gave up 5 bases and V 8 bases, and 9 bases lay outside the gene matches. This CDR3 has 14 amino acids. The CDR3 loop is CASRRQGGRTEAFF. For the CDR3, the DNA is TGTGCCAGCCGCCGACAGGGGGGGAGGACTGAAGCTTTCTTT.

CDR3 in DNA: TGCGCCAGCAGCTCTTCAGGAAGCTCTGGAAACACCATATATTTT. Protein: CASSSSGSSGNTIYF. J is TRBJ1-3 and V is TRBV5-1; D not certain. CDR1 is SGHRS, CDR2 YFSETQ, per germline. V lost 3 bases and J 0 bases, leaving 10 bases between the germline ends. The CDR3 has 15 amino acids.

The gene calls are TRBV5-5 and TRBJ1-5; no clear D. The CDR3 loop spans 14 amino acids. Trimming took off 0 bases at V and 3 bases at J, with 7 bases between the two ends. Looked up from germline, CDR1 is SGHKS and CDR2 is YYEKEE (reference sequence). This CDR3 reads CASSLGYDNQPQHF. The DNA for the CDR3 is TGTGCCAGCAGCTTGGGCTATGACAATCAGCCCCAGCATTTT. Full variable domain (missing parts from reference TRBV5-5 and TRBJ1-5): DAGVTQSPTHLIKTRGQQVTLRCSPISGHKSVSWYQQVLGQGPQFIFQYYEKEERGRGNFPDRFSARQFPNYSSELNVNALLLGDSALYLCASSLGYDNQPQHFGDGTRLSIL.

V and J are TRBV6-5 and TRBJ2-7; TRBD1 or TRBD2 may be the D gene (5 bases each). Germline V CDR1 and CDR2: MNHEY, SVGAGI. V lost 6 bases to trimming and J lost 4 bases, with 16 bases between them. The CDR3 runs 14 residues. The CDR3 loop reads CASSAGTRGYEQYV. The DNA of the CDR3 is TGTGCCAGCAGCGCCGGGACGCGAGGTTACGAGCAGTACGTC.

The chain couples TRBV19 to TRBJ1-1; D perhaps matches TRBD1 (5 bases). Germline V gene data show CDR1 as LNHDA and CDR2 as SQIVND (reference sequence). The V end lost 9 bases, the J end lost 1 base, and 12 bases lay between the germline ends. This CDR3 has 13 residues. CDR3 region: CASGGVPNTEAFF. CDR3 coding DNA: TGTGCCAGCGGGGGGGTTCCGAACACTGAAGCTTTCTTT.

This clone turned up a few times. The V and J genes are TRBV10-3 and TRBJ1-6; 7 positions agree with TRBD1. V gave up 2 bases and J gave up 7 bases; unmatched junction bases: 5. The CDR3 loop spans 15 amino acids. Germline V gene data show CDR1 as ENHRY and CDR2 as SYGVKD. CDR3 bases: TGTGCCATCAGTGAGCGGGACAGCGGAAATTCACCCCTCCACTTT. This encodes CAISERDSGNSPLHF.

V usage is TRBV5-6 and J usage is TRBJ2-1; no definite D call. Germline V gene lookup returns CDR1 SGHDT and CDR2 YYEEEE. V lost 1 base to trimming and J lost 4 bases, with 12 bases between them. The CDR3 spans 15 residues. The CDR3 here is CASSLSRSVYNEQFF. In DNA, the CDR3 is TGTGCCAGCAGCTTGTCCAGATCGGTGTACAATGAGCAGTTCTTC. Combining the CDR3 with reference TRBV5-6 and TRBJ2-1 gives the whole variable domain DAGVTQSPTHLIKTRGQQVTLRCSPKSGHDTVSWYQQALGQGPQFIFQYYEEEERQRGNFPDRFSGHQFPNYSSELNVNALLLGDSALYLCASSLSRSVYNEQFFGPGTRLTVL.

The chain has TRBV28 and TRBJ1-1; D gene uncertain. Germline CDR1 reads MDHEN; CDR2 reads SYDVKM. V lost 1 base and J 0 bases, leaving 12 bases between the germline ends. CDR3 length: 16 amino acids. The DNA for the CDR3 is TGTGCCAGCAGTTTATCGGAGGCACGCTTGAACACTGAAGCTTTCTTT. It encodes CASSLSEARLNTEAFF.

The rearrangement uses TRBV6-5 and TRBJ1-2; no clear D. Germline CDR1 reads MNHEY; CDR2 reads SVGAGI. Trimming stripped 1 base from V and 7 bases from J, with 10 bases between. The CDR3 runs 13 residues. CDR3 in DNA: TGTGCCAGCAGTTACTTGGCAGTTTCTGGCTACACCTTC. Translated: CASSYLAVSGYTF.

The chain has TRBV11-3 and TRBJ2-3; 8 nucleotides match TRBD2. Germline-derived CDR1 and CDR2 are SGHNT and YENEEA. J was trimmed by 5 bases and V by 1 base; bases with no gene match: 8. The CDR3 has 16 amino acids. The CDR3 region is CASSLAGGYAGDTQYF. The CDR3 DNA follows: TGTGCCAGCAGCTTAGCGGGGGGGTACGCAGGAGATACGCAGTATTTT.

The chain employs TRBV4-1 and TRBJ2-3; no definite D call. This CDR3 region has 16 residues. Germline loops: CDR1 MGHRA, CDR2 YSYEKL. Trimming removed 0 bases at V and 0 bases at J, with 10 bases between. CDR3 residues: CASSQDRSLSTDTQYF. CDR3 bases: TGCGCCAGCAGCCAAGATCGTAGTCTTAGCACAGATACGCAGTATTTT.

On this clone: Other DNA sequences from this sample encode an identical CDR3 as well. CDR3 amino acids: CASSLRQNTEAFF. The CDR3, as DNA: TGTGCCAGCAGCCTCCGGCAGAACACTGAAGCTTTCTTT. The rearrangement links TRBV7-2 to TRBJ1-1; the D is unclear. Trimming took 5 bases from V and 1 from J, leaving 8 bases between them. Germline lookup yields CDR1 SGHTA and CDR2 FQGNSA. The CDR3 loop spans 13 amino acids.

This chain connects TRBV9 to TRBJ2-3; 9 bases fit TRBD2. The CDR3 loop spans 18 amino acids. Germline CDR1 SGDLS, CDR2 YYNGEE. V shed 4 bases and J 2 bases; nucleotides not matched to a gene: 14. The chain's CDR3 is CASSPTGGSGGTTDTQYF. Written as DNA, the CDR3 is TGTGCCAGCAGCCCAACCGGGGGGAGCGGGGGGACCACAGATACGCAGTATTTT.

The chain is built from TRBV6-5 and TRBJ1-5; no definite D call. Germline CDR1 MNHEY, CDR2 SVGAGI. With 2 bases removed from V and 3 bases from J, the gap between germline ends came to 5 bases. The CDR3 covers 13 residues. The CDR3 DNA follows: TGTGCCAGCAGTTACAGGGACAATCAGCCCCAGCATTTT. It yields the protein CASSYRDNQPQHF.

The chain links TRBV18 to TRBJ2-5, with D maybe TRBD2 (6 bases). Germline CDR1 reads KGHSH; CDR2 reads LQKENI. Trimming pared 3 bases from V and 4 bases from J, leaving 9 bases between. This CDR3 spans 13 amino acids. The CDR3 protein is CASSPQGGETQYF. CDR3 sequence (DNA): TGTGCCAGCTCACCTCAGGGAGGAGAGACCCAGTACTTC.

This clone was counted between two and nine times. The gene calls are TRBV11-2 and TRBJ2-5, with 15 nucleotides matching TRBD2. The CDR3 runs to 16 residues. Per germline, CDR1 SGHAT and CDR2 FQNNGV. The ends lost 5 bases at V and 5 bases at J; junction bases unmatched: 6. Written as DNA, the CDR3 is TGTGCCAGCAGCCCTGGACTAGCGGGGGGGCGGGAGACCCAGTACTTC. Its translation: CASSPGLAGGRETQYF.

The chain uses TRBV19 and TRBJ1-2; 8 bases are shared with TRBD1. This CDR3 has 15 amino acids. CDR1 LNHDA and CDR2 SQIVND come from the germline V gene (reference sequence). V was pared by 10 bases and J by 4 bases, with 14 bases of the junction left unmatched. CDR3 sequence reads: CATRPQGAIIYGYTF. Written as DNA, the CDR3 is TGTGCCACGAGGCCGCAGGGGGCCATTATCTATGGCTACACCTTC.